This T cell receptor beta chain was captured by sequencing in a study of blood T cell repertoires in COVID-19. Study information: The United States, Italy and Spain were the sources of the acute and convalescent COVID-19 samples. From T cells, B-cell-depleted T cells, or PBMCs came the material, which was cDNA or gDNA.

Authors' methods: Amplification with reference gene primers provided the estimates of nucleated cell counts. Generated by immunoSEQ multiplex PCR, the TCRdb table keeps only in-frame clones and is missing some. V and J calls and clone size are copied from that table; D and trimming were computed from the DNA. Here the sample spans around 300,000 clones, 80% to 90% being singletons. V lost 4 bases and J lost 5; bases outside the gene matches: 4. The V gene's germline CDR1 is SNHLY and CDR2 FYNNEI. This CDR3 has 14 residues. In this sample, this clone turned up a few times. The material sequenced was peripheral blood. The sequence came from a woman in her 70s with acute or convalescent COVID-19. The gene calls are TRBV2 and TRBJ1-2; 10 bases are a match to TRBD1. The chain's CDR3 is CASSGDRGGYGYTF. Written as DNA, the CDR3 is TGTGCCAGCAGTGGGGACAGGGGTGGGTATGGCTACACCTTC. The full variable domain, with the rest looked up from reference TRBV2 and TRBJ1-2, is EPEVTQTPSHQVTQMGQEVILRCVPISNHLYFYWYRQILGQKVEFLVSFYNNEISEKSEIFDDQFSVERPDGSNFTLKIRSTKLEDSAMYFCASSGDRGGYGYTFGSGTRLTVV.